What follows are 13 T cell receptor beta chains derived from one specimen sequenced in a study of blood T cell repertoires in COVID-19. Sequenced by immunoSEQ multiplex PCR; TCRdb stores in-frame clones only, minus some. The sample shows roughly 84,000 clones, around 75% of them seen only once. The sequencing input was peripheral blood. The origin of the receptors is a woman in her fifties or sixties with acute or convalescent COVID-19.

V is TRBV18 and J is TRBJ2-5, with 8 bases lining up with TRBD2. V was pared by 2 bases and J by 1 base, with 6 bases of the junction left unmatched. This CDR3 has 16 amino acids. Germline CDR1 is KGHSH and CDR2 is LQKENI. The CDR3, as DNA: TGTGCCAGCTCACCAGTCAAGCGGGGGATCCAAGAGACCCAGTACTTC. Amino acid sequence: CASSPVKRGIQETQYF. The variable domain in full, completed from reference TRBV18 and TRBJ2-5, reads NAGVMQNPRHLVRRRGQEARLRCSPMKGHSHVYWYRQLPEEGLKFMVYLQKENIIDESGMPKERFSAEFPKEGPSILRIQQVVRGDSAAYFCASSPVKRGIQETQYFGPGTRLLVL.

The chain joins TRBV28 to TRBJ1-3; 9 bases fit TRBD1. The CDR3 totals 14 residues. In germline, CDR1 is MDHEN, CDR2 SYDVKM. The V and J ends lost 6 bases and 8 bases, in that order; junction bases with no gene match: 8. Here the CDR3 reads CASSGPTGGYTIYF. CDR3 DNA: TGTGCCAGCAGCGGTCCGACAGGGGGGTACACCATATATTTT. Looking up the rest from reference TRBV28 and TRBJ1-3 gives the full variable domain: DVKVTQSSRYLVKRTGEKVFLECVQDMDHENMFWYRQDPGLGLRLIYFSYDVKMKEKGDIPEGYSVSREKKERFSLILESASTNQTSMYLCASSGPTGGYTIYFGEGSWLTVV.

This chain uses TRBV12-3 or TRBV12-4 with TRBJ1-2, with D maybe TRBD1 (6 bases). The germline V and J ends were trimmed by 3 bases and 6 bases, with 11 bases remaining between them. The CDR3 spans 13 residues. The CDR3 sequence: CASSFSDRHGYTF. CDR3 DNA sequence: TGTGCCAGCAGTTTCTCGGACAGACATGGCTACACCTTC.

The rearrangement links TRBV27 to TRBJ1-2; a possible D gene is TRBD1 (5 bases). The CDR3 consists of 12 residues. Trimming removed 5 bases at V and 5 bases at J, with 9 bases between. Looked up from germline, CDR1 is MNHEY and CDR2 is SMNVEV (reference sequence). The CDR3 region has the DNA TGTGCCAGCAGTCCCGGACAATATGGCTACACCTTC. Encoded protein: CASSPGQYGYTF.

The chain recombines TRBV5-1 with TRBJ2-7, with TRBD1 as a possible D gene (6 bases). CDR3 size: 12 residues. Germline CDR1 and CDR2: SGHRS and YFSETQ. Trimming took off 5 bases at V and 5 bases at J, with 11 bases between the two ends. The DNA for the CDR3 is TGCGCCAGCAGATCTACAGGGAACGAGCAGTACTTC. Protein: CASRSTGNEQYF.

This clone was seen a handful of times. The chain links TRBV28 to TRBJ2-3, with a possible D match to TRBD1 (5 bases). Trimming cost V 6 bases and J 6 bases, with 7 bases left between them. The CDR3 is 11 residues long. The germline gives CDR1 MDHEN, CDR2 SYDVKM. CDR3 region: CASSRQDTQYF. The CDR3 DNA reads TGTGCCAGCAGCAGACAGGATACGCAGTATTTT. Full variable domain (missing parts from reference TRBV28 and TRBJ2-3): DVKVTQSSRYLVKRTGEKVFLECVQDMDHENMFWYRQDPGLGLRLIYFSYDVKMKEKGDIPEGYSVSREKKERFSLILESASTNQTSMYLCASSRQDTQYFGPGTRLTVL.

This chain links TRBV3-1 (or the pseudogene TRBV3-2) with TRBJ1-4; D may be TRBD1 (6 bases). Trimming pared 2 bases from V and 7 bases from J, leaving 11 bases between. The CDR3 totals 14 residues. The V gene's germline CDR1 is LGHDT and CDR2 YNNKEL (reference sequence). The CDR3 protein is CASSQSGAGEKLFF. The DNA of the CDR3 is TGTGCCAGCAGCCAATCAGGGGCAGGTGAAAAACTGTTTTTT.

This rearrangement joins TRBV5-4 to TRBJ1-1; the D gene is possibly TRBD1 (6 bases). The CDR3 spans 13 residues. V dropped 5 bases and J dropped 3 bases, with 11 bases sitting between them. Germline values: CDR1 SGHNT, CDR2 YYREEE (reference sequence). The CDR3 DNA sequence: TGTGCCAGCAGGAGAGGGGGGGACACTGAAGCTTTCTTT. Encoded protein: CASRRGGDTEAFF.

The chain couples TRBV7-2 to TRBJ2-3, with 12 bases lining up with TRBD2. This CDR3 is 16 amino acids long. V gave up 5 bases and J gave up 2 bases; unmatched junction bases: 5. CDR1 SGHTA and CDR2 FQGNSA come from the germline V gene. As DNA, the CDR3 is TGTGCCAGCAGCCTAGGACTAGCGGGGTACACAGATACGCAGTATTTT. Residues: CASSLGLAGYTDTQYF.

The rearrangement joins TRBV13 to TRBJ1-1; maybe TRBD1 (5 bases). CDR3 length: 13 residues. The germline V gene encodes CDR1 PRHDT and CDR2 FYEKMQ (reference sequence). V shed 3 bases and J shed 5 bases, with 10 bases lying between them. CDR3 DNA: TGTGCCAGCAGCTTGTGGGGGGGTACTGAAGCTTTCTTT. It encodes CASSLWGGTEAFF. Full variable domain (missing parts from reference TRBV13 and TRBJ1-1): AAGVIQSPRHLIKEKRETATLKCYPIPRHDTVYWYQQGPGQDPQFLISFYEKMQSDKGSIPDRFSAQQFSDYHSELNMSSLELGDSALYFCASSLWGGTEAFFGQGTRLTVV.

The CDR3 bases are TGTGCCAGCAGCTTGGGAGGGCTTAATGAAAAACTGTTTTTT. Amino acids: CASSLGGLNEKLFF. The chain combines TRBV5-4 with TRBJ1-4; D gene unclear. Germline V gives CDR1 SGHNT, CDR2 YYREEE (reference sequence). CDR3 length: 14 residues. The V end was cut by 0 bases, the J end by 4 bases, with 7 bases between.

This chain connects TRBV6-2 or TRBV6-3 to TRBJ2-4; the match to TRBD2 covers 12 bases. Germline-derived CDR1 and CDR2 are MNHEY and SVGEGT. The CDR3 contains 17 residues. The trim removed 6 bases at V and 2 bases at J, leaving 8 bases unmatched. CDR3 sequence reads: CASRPSGGELSKNIQYF. The CDR3 DNA sequence: TGTGCCAGCAGGCCTAGCGGGGGGGAACTTTCCAAAAACATTCAGTACTTC.

The rearrangement uses TRBV5-1 and TRBJ2-5; D gene uncertain. The CDR3 contains 14 residues. Per germline, CDR1 SGHRS and CDR2 YFSETQ. V lost 2 bases to trimming and J lost 2 bases, with 10 bases between them. The CDR3 reads CASSFSSTQETQYF. Written as DNA, the CDR3 is TGCGCCAGCAGCTTTTCGAGCACTCAAGAGACCCAGTACTTC.